This T cell receptor beta chain was sequenced during a study of shared clonotypes between healthy human individuals. Terminally differentiated effector memory CD45RA+ cells were left out of the naive CD8 fraction, which was CD45RO-negative and positively selected for CCR7. The table came from immunoSEQ multiplex PCR; TCRdb's copy has only in-frame clones and leaves some out. The sample has about 2,100,000 clones; 85% to 95% are singletons. V dropped 5 bases and J dropped 5; count of bases not matched to a gene: 8. Germline CDR1 is LNHDA and CDR2 is SQIVND (reference sequence). The CDR3 runs 15 residues.

The V call is TRBV19, the J call TRBJ2-7; 11 nucleotides align to TRBD2. The sequence came from a man younger than 30 in good health. Some clones in this sample may be carry-over from other donors' samples. Sequencing used naive CD8+ T cells from PBMCs. CDR3 sequence reads: CASSPIAGGPDEQYF. As DNA, the CDR3 is TGTGCCAGTAGTCCGATAGCGGGAGGGCCCGACGAGCAGTACTTC.